What follows are 8 T cell receptor beta chains derived from one specimen sequenced in a study of blood T cell repertoires in COVID-19 (dated by TCRdb to the early 2020s). Libraries were prepared through the immunoSEQ multiplex PCR assay. TCRdb retrieved this table from immuneACCESS and kept in-frame rearrangements only. Not all clones are present; in checked studies, unresolved V genes account for under half, and no reason is known for the remainder. The sample table holds roughly 100,000 clones, of which 87% were seen once. The biggest ten clones account for more than 5% of the sample. Sequenced sample: peripheral blood. These receptors were taken from a woman aged 45-65 years with COVID-19, enrolled during active disease.

This chain uses TRBV6-2 or TRBV6-3 with TRBJ1-2; D is undetermined. Looked up from germline, CDR1 is MNHEY and CDR2 is SVGEGT. V lost 5 bases and J 7 bases, leaving 11 bases between the germline ends. The CDR3 is made up of 12 amino acids. CDR3 protein: CASSPQTPGYTF. DNA for the CDR3: TGTGCCAGCAGTCCACAGACACCTGGCTACACCTTC.

Only a few counts were recorded for this clone. The rearrangement uses TRBV4-3 and TRBJ2-7; the match to TRBD1 covers 9 bases. The CDR3 is 15 residues long. V lost 4 bases to trimming and J lost 5 bases; unmatched junction nucleotides: 9. CDR1 LGHNA and CDR2 YSLEER come from the germline V gene. CDR3 bases: TGCGCCAGCAGCCGATCGGACAGGGGCTGGGACGAGCAGTACTTC. It yields the protein CASSRSDRGWDEQYF.

The chain has TRBV4-1 and TRBJ2-5, with 8 bases that match TRBD2. This CDR3 has 16 residues. Germline-derived CDR1 and CDR2 are MGHRA and YSYEKL. V dropped 6 bases and J dropped 2; count of bases not matched to a gene: 11. The CDR3 spells CASRRFSGDQQETQYF. The DNA of the CDR3 is TGCGCCAGCAGGAGGTTTAGCGGGGACCAACAAGAGACCCAGTACTTC.

The V gene is TRBV10-3, the J gene TRBJ2-1; weak D call: TRBD1 (7 bases). Germline-derived CDR1 and CDR2 are ENHRY and SYGVKD. Trimming pared 0 bases from V and 6 bases from J, leaving 12 bases between. This CDR3 comprises 15 residues. The CDR3 spells CAISESRGVVNEQFF. The CDR3 bases are TGTGCCATCAGTGAGTCCAGGGGGGTAGTCAATGAGCAGTTCTTC.

The gene calls are TRBV2 and TRBJ1-1, with no clear D. V was clipped by 3 bases and J by 4 bases, with 6 bases between them. The germline V gene has CDR1 SNHLY and CDR2 FYNNEI. The CDR3 is 12 amino acids. The CDR3 nucleotides read TGTGCCAGCAGTGATGCAGGCACTGAAGCTTTCTTT. It translates to CASSDAGTEAFF.

This clone was seen a few times. J is TRBJ1-2 and V is TRBV5-4; no reliable D call. The CDR3 loop spans 14 amino acids. Germline values: CDR1 SGHNT, CDR2 YYREEE (reference sequence). The V end lost 6 bases, the J end lost 5 bases, and 17 bases lay between the germline ends. The CDR3 DNA is TGTGCCAGCACCCTCGGTGAGGGAGGGTATGGCTACACCTTC. Encoded protein: CASTLGEGGYGYTF.

The gene calls are TRBV18 and TRBJ1-2; D might be TRBD1 (5 bases). V dropped 3 bases and J dropped 2 bases, with 10 bases sitting between them. CDR3 length: 14 amino acids. Germline values: CDR1 KGHSH, CDR2 LQKENI. Here the CDR3 DNA reads TGTGCCAGCTCACCTCCAGGGATAAACTATGGCTACACCTTC. It translates to CASSPPGINYGYTF. The full variable domain, with the rest looked up from reference TRBV18 and TRBJ1-2, is NAGVMQNPRHLVRRRGQEARLRCSPMKGHSHVYWYRQLPEEGLKFMVYLQKENIIDESGMPKERFSAEFPKEGPSILRIQQVVRGDSAAYFCASSPPGINYGYTFGSGTRLTVV.

The V gene is TRBV7-9, the J gene TRBJ1-2; D is unclear. Germline assignment: CDR1 SEHNR and CDR2 FQNEAQ (reference sequence). The CDR3 has 12 amino acids. Trimming took off 1 base at V and 5 bases at J, with 5 bases between the two ends. Written as DNA, the CDR3 is TGTGCCAGCAGCTTAGGGCAATATGGCTACACCTTC. This gives the protein CASSLGQYGYTF.